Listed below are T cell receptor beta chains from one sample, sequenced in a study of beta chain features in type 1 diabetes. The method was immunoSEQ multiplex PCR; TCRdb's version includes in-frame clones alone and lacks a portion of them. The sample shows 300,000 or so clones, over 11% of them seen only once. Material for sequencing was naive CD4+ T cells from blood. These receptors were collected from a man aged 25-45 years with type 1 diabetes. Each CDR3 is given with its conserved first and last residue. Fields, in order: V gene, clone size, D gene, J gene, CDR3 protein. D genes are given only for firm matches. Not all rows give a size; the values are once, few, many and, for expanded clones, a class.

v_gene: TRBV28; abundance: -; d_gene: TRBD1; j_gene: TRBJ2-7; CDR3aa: CASSSPGQGLYEQYF
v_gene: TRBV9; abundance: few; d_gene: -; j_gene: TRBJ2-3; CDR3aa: CASSLAPSDTQYF
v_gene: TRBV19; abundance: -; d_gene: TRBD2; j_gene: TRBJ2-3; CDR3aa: CASSGRLSDTQYF
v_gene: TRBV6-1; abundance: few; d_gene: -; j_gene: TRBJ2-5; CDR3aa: CASSEGAGEETQYF
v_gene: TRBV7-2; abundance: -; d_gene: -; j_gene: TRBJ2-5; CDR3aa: CASSLDAGSPLGTQYF
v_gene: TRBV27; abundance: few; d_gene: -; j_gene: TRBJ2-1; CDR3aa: CASRSGSPYNEQFF
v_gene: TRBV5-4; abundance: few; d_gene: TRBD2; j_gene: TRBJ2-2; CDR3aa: CALGTSGIGELFF
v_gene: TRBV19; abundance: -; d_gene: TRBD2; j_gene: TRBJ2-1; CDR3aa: CASSIRSGSLYNEQFF
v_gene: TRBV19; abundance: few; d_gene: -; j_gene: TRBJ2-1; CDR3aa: CASSATLDNEQFF
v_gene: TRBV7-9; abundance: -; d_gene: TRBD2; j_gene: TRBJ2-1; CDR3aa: CASRPDPGLGNTEQFF
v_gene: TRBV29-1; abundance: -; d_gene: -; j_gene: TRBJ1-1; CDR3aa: CSVQFRAGVNTEAFF
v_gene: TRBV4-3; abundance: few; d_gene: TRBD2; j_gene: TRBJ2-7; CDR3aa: CASSQLGGMGYEQYF
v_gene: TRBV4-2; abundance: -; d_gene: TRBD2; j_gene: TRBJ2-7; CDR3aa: CASSQDEREVHYEQYF
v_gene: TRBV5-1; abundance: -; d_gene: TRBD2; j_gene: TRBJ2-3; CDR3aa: CASSRNSGSLGDTQYF
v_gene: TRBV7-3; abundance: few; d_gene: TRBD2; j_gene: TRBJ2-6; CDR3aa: CASSLRRGSSGANVLTF
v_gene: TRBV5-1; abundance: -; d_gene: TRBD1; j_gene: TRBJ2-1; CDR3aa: CASNDRVLGEQFF
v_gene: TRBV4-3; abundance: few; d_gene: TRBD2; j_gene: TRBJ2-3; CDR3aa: CASSQATSGSSDTQYF
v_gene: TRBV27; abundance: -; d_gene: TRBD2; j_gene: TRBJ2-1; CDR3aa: CASSFRLAGNNEQFF
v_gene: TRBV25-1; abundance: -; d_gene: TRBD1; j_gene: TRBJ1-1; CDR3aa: CASSPSPGQYPRGAFF
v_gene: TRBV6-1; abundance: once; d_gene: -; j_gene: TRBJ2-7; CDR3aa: CASSAGKPYEQYF
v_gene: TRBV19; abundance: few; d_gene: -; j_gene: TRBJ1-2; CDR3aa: CAGYDRTNYGYTF
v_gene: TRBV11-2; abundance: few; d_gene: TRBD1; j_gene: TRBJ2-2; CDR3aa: CASSDWDRAAGTGELFF
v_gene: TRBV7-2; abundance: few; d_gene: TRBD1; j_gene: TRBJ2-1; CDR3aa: CASSVRTGNYNEQFF